This record covers a single T cell receptor (beta chain). Its antigen is unidentified. CDR1 MDHEN and CDR2 SYDVKM come from the germline V gene. The CDR3 is 16 amino acids. Trimming took off 6 bases at V and 3 bases at J, with 20 bases between the two ends. The sample belongs to a study of T cell responses to AZD1222 COVID-19 vaccine. Here immunoSEQ multiplex PCR was the method, and the copy in TCRdb shows in-frame clones only, minus some. The sample carries roughly 110,000 clones, 85% to 90% recorded once. General study points: Donor demographics were predominantly white British with a female majority; clonal diversity may be underestimated. Spike-spanning, vaccine-associated CD4 TCRs were dominant at 160-218 and 743-854.

The specimen was peripheral blood, collected on day 0 of AZD1222 vaccination. V and J are TRBV28 and TRBJ1-1; D is possibly TRBD1 (6 bases). This TCR was recovered from an adult in good health. In DNA form, the CDR3 reads TGTGCCAGCAGGATTAGTGGTACAGGGAGGTACACTGAAGCTTTCTTT. Protein: CASRISGTGRYTEAFF.